The next 3 T cell receptor beta chains were all read from a single sample in a study of T cell repertoires in cytomegalovirus infection. Their cognate antigens are unknown. TCRdb re-called the reads with MiXCR, one entry per CDR3 protein. The table includes about 830,000 distinct CDR3 sequences, approximately 32% detected once. Sample: cultured CD8+ T cells from PBMCs, taken from culture after CMV antigen stimulation. The receptors were gathered from a human donor in good health (CMV status not recorded). Some clones in this sample may be carry-over from other donors' samples.

This clonotype was observed many times. This chain links TRBV7-9 with TRBJ1-3; no clear D. With 1 base removed from V and 4 bases from J, the gap between germline ends came to 14 bases. The CDR3 runs 16 residues. Per germline, CDR1 SEHNR and CDR2 FQNEAQ (reference sequence). The CDR3 loop is CASSLGERHPGNTIYF. The CDR3, as DNA: TGTGCCAGCAGCTTAGGGGAACGGCATCCCGGAAACACCATATATTTT. Combining the CDR3 with reference TRBV7-9 and TRBJ1-3 gives the whole variable domain DTGVSQNPRHKITKRGQNVTFRCDPISEHNRLYWYRQTLGQGPEFLTYFQNEAQLEKSRLLSDRFSAERPKGSFSTLEIQRTEQGDSAMYLCASSLGERHPGNTIYFGEGSWLTVV.

The chain joins TRBV4-1 to TRBJ2-1, with D unclear. This CDR3 is 15 amino acids long. The germline V gene encodes CDR1 MGHRA and CDR2 YSYEKL. Trimming shortened V by 3 bases and J by 9 bases, and 18 bases separated the two germline ends. The CDR3 here is CASSHNLETPGEQFF. The CDR3 DNA sequence: TGCGCCAGCAGCCATAATTTAGAGACCCCGGGTGAGCAGTTCTTC.

In its sample, this clonotype was seen a few times. This chain connects TRBV6-6 to TRBJ2-5, with D hard to call. Germline CDR1 MNHNY, CDR2 SVGAGI (reference sequence). V lost 0 bases and J 9 bases, leaving 8 bases between the germline ends. CDR3 length: 12 residues. The CDR3 region has the DNA TGTGCCAGCAGTTACTCGCAGCCTCCCCAGTACTTC. This codes for CASSYSQPPQYF.